Below are 11 T cell receptor beta chains sequenced from a single sample in a study of cytomegalovirus exposure and HLA in healthy donors. Assay: immunoSEQ multiplex PCR; the TCRdb copy retains only in-frame clones and omits some. The sample carries about 330,000 clones, about 90% recorded once. Sequencing was carried out using PBMCs. The receptor set was obtained from a woman in her twenties or thirties in good health and CMV-seropositive.

The chain recombines TRBV5-1 with TRBJ2-2; either TRBD1 or TRBD2 may supply D (5 bases each). The CDR3 has 17 amino acids. The germline gives CDR1 SGHRS, CDR2 YFSETQ. V was pared by 5 bases and J by 7 bases, with 24 bases between. The CDR3 reads CASSSRDPSIAGGELFF. Here the CDR3 DNA reads TGCGCCAGCAGTTCCCGGGACCCCTCCATTGCTGGCGGGGAGCTGTTTTTT.

This clone has more than one count but fewer than ten. This rearrangement joins TRBV4-2 to TRBJ1-2; a weak D match, TRBD1 (6 bases). CDR1 is LGHNA and CDR2 is YNFKEQ in the germline V gene. The CDR3 totals 15 residues. Trimming cost V 0 bases and J 6 bases, with 14 bases left between them. The DNA of the CDR3 is TGTGCCAGCAGCCAAGATGAGAGCAGGGGCCATGGCTACACCTTC. It encodes CASSQDESRGHGYTF.

This chain joins TRBV29-1 and TRBJ2-3, with D unresolved. Germline assignment: CDR1 SQVTM and CDR2 ANQGSEA. The CDR3 spans 15 residues. V dropped 1 base and J dropped 1 base, with 12 bases sitting between them. DNA of the CDR3: TGCAGCGTTGAAGGCGGTACACGCGGCACAGATACGCAGTATTTT. It is translated as CSVEGGTRGTDTQYF.

V is TRBV14 and J is TRBJ1-4, with D unresolved. The CDR3 has 12 amino acids. Trimming stripped 3 bases from V and 10 bases from J, with 9 bases between. The germline V gene has CDR1 SGHDN and CDR2 FVKESK. The CDR3 nucleotides are TGTGCCAGCAGCCAGGACCTCGGAAAACTGTTTTTT. Encoded protein: CASSQDLGKLFF.

The CDR3 spells CASSSPTGGTYNEQFF. DNA for the CDR3: TGTGCCAGCAGTTCCCCGACAGGGGGCACCTACAATGAGCAGTTCTTC. The gene calls are TRBV28 and TRBJ2-1; TRBD1 matches 10 bases. CDR3 length: 16 amino acids. V shed 4 bases and J 2 bases; nucleotides not matched to a gene: 5. Germline CDR1 and CDR2: MDHEN and SYDVKM.

The gene calls are TRBV7-2 and TRBJ1-2; maybe TRBD1 (6 bases). The CDR3 loop spans 16 amino acids. Per the germline V gene, CDR1 is SGHTA and CDR2 is FQGNSA. V lost 5 bases to trimming and J lost 4 bases, with 20 bases between them. This chain's CDR3 is CASSPTSGQGSYGYTF. The CDR3 DNA is TGTGCCAGCAGCCCCACTTCGGGGCAGGGGTCCTATGGCTACACCTTC.

V gene TRBV7-3 combines with J gene TRBJ2-1; maybe TRBD2 (6 bases). V dropped 2 bases and J dropped 5 bases, with 13 bases sitting between them. The CDR3 runs to 15 residues. Germline V gene data show CDR1 as SGHTA and CDR2 as FQGTGA. The CDR3 region is CASSLEAGRNNEQFF. The CDR3 bases are TGTGCCAGCAGCTTAGAAGCGGGTAGAAACAATGAGCAGTTCTTC.

This chain connects TRBV4-3 to TRBJ1-4; no reliable D call. The CDR3 has 14 amino acids. CDR1 is LGHNA and CDR2 is YSLEER in the germline V gene. V was shortened by 0 bases and J by 6 bases, with 8 bases between the two germline ends. Written as DNA, the CDR3 is TGCGCCAGCAGCCAAGATCGGCAGGATGAAAAACTGTTTTTT. Amino acid sequence: CASSQDRQDEKLFF.

The V and J genes are TRBV7-8 and TRBJ2-7; D perhaps matches TRBD1 (6 bases). The V and J ends lost 2 bases and 3 bases respectively, with 11 bases between them. The CDR3 covers 14 residues. From germline, CDR1 is SGHVS and CDR2 FQNEAQ. The CDR3 sequence: CASSLKTGDYEQYF. In DNA form, the CDR3 reads TGTGCCAGCAGCTTAAAGACAGGTGACTACGAGCAGTACTTC.

V and J are TRBV15 and TRBJ1-3, with 7 nucleotides matching TRBD1. In germline, CDR1 is LNHNV, CDR2 YYDKDF (reference sequence). V trimming: 3 bases; J trimming: 0 bases; junction bases outside the gene matches: 11. The CDR3 runs 18 residues. DNA for the CDR3: TGTGCCACCAGCAGGGGTAGACAGGGACGGATCTCTGGAAACACCATATATTTT. Its protein product is CATSRGRQGRISGNTIYF.

The chain joins TRBV4-1 to TRBJ1-2; a weak D match, TRBD1 (5 bases). Trimming left V 0 bases short and J 8 bases short, with 16 bases between. The germline gives CDR1 MGHRA, CDR2 YSYEKL. The CDR3 has 15 residues. The CDR3 nucleotides read TGCGCCAGCAGCCAAGATGGTAGGGGAGTAGGAGGCTACACCTTC. This translates into CASSQDGRGVGGYTF.